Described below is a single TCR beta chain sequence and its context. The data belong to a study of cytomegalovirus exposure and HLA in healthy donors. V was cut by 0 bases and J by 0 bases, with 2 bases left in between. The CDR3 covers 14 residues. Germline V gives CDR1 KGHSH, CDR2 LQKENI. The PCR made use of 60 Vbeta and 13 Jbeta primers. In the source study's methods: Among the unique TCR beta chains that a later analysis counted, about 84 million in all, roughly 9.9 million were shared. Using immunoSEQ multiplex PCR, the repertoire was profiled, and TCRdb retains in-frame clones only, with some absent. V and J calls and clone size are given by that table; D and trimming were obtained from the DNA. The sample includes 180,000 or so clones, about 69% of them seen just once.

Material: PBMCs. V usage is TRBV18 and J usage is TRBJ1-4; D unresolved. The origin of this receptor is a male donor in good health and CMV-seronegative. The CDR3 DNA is TGTGCCAGCTCACCACCCTCAACTAATGAAAAACTGTTTTTT. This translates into CASSPPSTNEKLFF. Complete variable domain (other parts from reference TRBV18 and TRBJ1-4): NAGVMQNPRHLVRRRGQEARLRCSPMKGHSHVYWYRQLPEEGLKFMVYLQKENIIDESGMPKERFSAEFPKEGPSILRIQQVVRGDSAAYFCASSPPSTNEKLFFGSGTQLSVL.